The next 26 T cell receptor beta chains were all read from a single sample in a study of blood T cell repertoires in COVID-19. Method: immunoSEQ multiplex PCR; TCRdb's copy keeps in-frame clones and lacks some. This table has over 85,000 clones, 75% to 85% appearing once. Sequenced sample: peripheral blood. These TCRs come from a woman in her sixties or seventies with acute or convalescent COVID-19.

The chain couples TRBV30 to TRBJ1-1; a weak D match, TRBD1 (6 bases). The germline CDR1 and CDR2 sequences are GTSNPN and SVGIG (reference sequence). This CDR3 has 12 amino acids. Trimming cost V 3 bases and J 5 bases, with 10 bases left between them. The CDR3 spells CAWSLGQTEAFF. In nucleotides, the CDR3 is TGTGCCTGGAGCCTTGGACAGACTGAAGCTTTCTTT.

The CDR3 sequence is CASSSHSGIYNEQFF. CDR3 DNA: TGTGCCAGCAGCTCCCATAGCGGGATATACAATGAGCAGTTCTTC. The V call is TRBV7-3, the J call TRBJ2-1; 8 bases match TRBD2. The germline V gene has CDR1 SGHTA and CDR2 FQGTGA. With V trimmed by 4 bases and J by 4 bases, 6 bases remained unmatched. This CDR3 comprises 15 residues. The full variable domain, completed using reference TRBV7-3 and TRBJ2-1, is GAGVSQTPSNKVTEKGKYVELRCDPISGHTALYWYRQSLGQGPEFLIYFQGTGAADDSGLPNDRFFAVRPEGSVSTLKIQRTERGDSAVYLCASSSHSGIYNEQFFGPGTRLTVL.

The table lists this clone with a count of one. This chain's CDR3 is CASNSEGTGQGYTF. CDR3 in DNA: TGTGCCAGCAATAGTGAGGGGACAGGCCAAGGCTACACCTTC. The rearrangement joins TRBV2 to TRBJ1-2, with 8 bases fitting TRBD1. This CDR3 comprises 14 residues. Looked up from germline, CDR1 is SNHLY and CDR2 is FYNNEI. The J segment lost 8 bases and the V segment lost 7 bases, leaving 12 bases of the junction unmatched. Full variable domain (rest looked up from reference TRBV2 and TRBJ1-2): EPEVTQTPSHQVTQMGQEVILRCVPISNHLYFYWYRQILGQKVEFLVSFYNNEISEKSEIFDDQFSVERPDGSNFTLKIRSTKLEDSAMYFCASNSEGTGQGYTFGSGTRLTVV.

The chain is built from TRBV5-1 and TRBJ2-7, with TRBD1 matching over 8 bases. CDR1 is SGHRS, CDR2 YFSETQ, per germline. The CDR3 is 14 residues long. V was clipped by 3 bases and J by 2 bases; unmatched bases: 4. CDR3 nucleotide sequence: TGCGCCAGCAGCTGGACAGGGCCGCCCTACGAGCAGTACTTC. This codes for CASSWTGPPYEQYF.

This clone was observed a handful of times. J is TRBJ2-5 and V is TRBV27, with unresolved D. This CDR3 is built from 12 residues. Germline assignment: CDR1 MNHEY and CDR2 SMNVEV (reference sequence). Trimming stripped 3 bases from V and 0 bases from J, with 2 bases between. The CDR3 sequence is CASSFNQETQYF. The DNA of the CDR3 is TGTGCCAGCAGTTTTAACCAAGAGACCCAGTACTTC.

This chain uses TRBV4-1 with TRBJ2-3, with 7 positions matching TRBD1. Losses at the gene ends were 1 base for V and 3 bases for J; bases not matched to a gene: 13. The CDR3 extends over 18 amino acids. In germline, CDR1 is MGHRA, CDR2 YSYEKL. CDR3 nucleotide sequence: TGCGCCAGCAGCCAAGCGAACAGGGGCAGGGGGACAACAGATACGCAGTATTTT. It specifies CASSQANRGRGTTDTQYF.

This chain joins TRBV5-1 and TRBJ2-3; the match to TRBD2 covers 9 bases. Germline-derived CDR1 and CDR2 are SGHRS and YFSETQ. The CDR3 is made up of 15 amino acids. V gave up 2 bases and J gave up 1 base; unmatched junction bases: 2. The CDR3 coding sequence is TGCGCCAGCAGCTTAATAGCGGGGGGCACAGATACGCAGTATTTT. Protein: CASSLIAGGTDTQYF.

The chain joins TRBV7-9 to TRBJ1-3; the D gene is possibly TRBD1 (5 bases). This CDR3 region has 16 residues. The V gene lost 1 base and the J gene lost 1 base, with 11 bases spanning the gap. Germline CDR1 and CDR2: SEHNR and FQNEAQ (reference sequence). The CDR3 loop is CASSLGRGRSGNTIYF. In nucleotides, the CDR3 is TGTGCCAGCAGCTTAGGGCGGGGGAGGTCTGGAAACACCATATATTTT.

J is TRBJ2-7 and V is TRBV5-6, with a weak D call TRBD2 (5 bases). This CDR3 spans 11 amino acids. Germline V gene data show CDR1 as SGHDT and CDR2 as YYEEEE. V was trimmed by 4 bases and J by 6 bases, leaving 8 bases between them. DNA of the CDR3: TGTGCCAGCAGCCTAGAGGGCGAGCAGTACTTC. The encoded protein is CASSLEGEQYF.

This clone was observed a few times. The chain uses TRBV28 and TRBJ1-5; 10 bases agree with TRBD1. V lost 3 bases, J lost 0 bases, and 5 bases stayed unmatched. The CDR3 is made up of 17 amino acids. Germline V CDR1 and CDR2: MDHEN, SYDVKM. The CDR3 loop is CASSLGQGTYSNQPQHF. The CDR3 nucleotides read TGTGCCAGCAGTTTGGGACAGGGGACATATAGCAATCAGCCCCAGCATTTT.

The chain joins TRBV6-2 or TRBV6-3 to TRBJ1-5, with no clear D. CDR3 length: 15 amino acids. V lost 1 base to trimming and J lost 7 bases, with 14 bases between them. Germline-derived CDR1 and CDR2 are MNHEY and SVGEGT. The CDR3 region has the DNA TGTGCCAGCAGTTACTATACCCCTCCGGGGCAGCCCCAGCATTTT. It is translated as CASSYYTPPGQPQHF.

As DNA, the CDR3 is TGCGCCAGCAGCCAAGATTTGGGGGCCAATTCACCCCTCCACTTT. This codes for CASSQDLGANSPLHF. The chain carries TRBV4-3 and TRBJ1-6; tentative D call: TRBD1 (6 bases). The germline V and J ends were trimmed by 0 bases and 7 bases, with 10 bases remaining between them. The CDR3 runs 15 residues. Germline V gene sequence: CDR1 LGHNA, CDR2 YSLEER.

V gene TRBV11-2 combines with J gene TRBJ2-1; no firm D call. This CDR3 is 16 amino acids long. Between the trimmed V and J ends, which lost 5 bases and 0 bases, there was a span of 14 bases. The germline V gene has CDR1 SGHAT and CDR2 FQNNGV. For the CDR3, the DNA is TGTGCCAGCAGCCGGGTGAGGTCGAGCTCCTACAATGAGCAGTTCTTC. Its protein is CASSRVRSSSYNEQFF.

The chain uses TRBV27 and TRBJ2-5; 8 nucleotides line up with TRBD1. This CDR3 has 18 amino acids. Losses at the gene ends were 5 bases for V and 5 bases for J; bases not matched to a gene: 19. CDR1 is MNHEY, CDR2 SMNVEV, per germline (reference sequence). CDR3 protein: CASSLYIPRTGSLETQYF. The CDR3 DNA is TGTGCCAGCAGTCTCTATATCCCCCGGACAGGGAGTTTGGAGACCCAGTACTTC.

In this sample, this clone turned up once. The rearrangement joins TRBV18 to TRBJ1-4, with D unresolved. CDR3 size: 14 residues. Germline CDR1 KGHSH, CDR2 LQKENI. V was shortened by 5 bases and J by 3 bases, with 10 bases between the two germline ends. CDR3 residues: CASSRGLSNEKLFF. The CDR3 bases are TGTGCCAGCTCAAGAGGGCTCTCTAATGAAAAACTGTTTTTT.

CDR3 sequence (DNA): TGTGCCAGCAGCGTCGTAGCTGGACAGGGGAGGAACACTGAAGCTTTCTTT. It codes for CASSVVAGQGRNTEAFF. The genes are TRBV9 and TRBJ1-1, with TRBD1 matching 9 bases. J was trimmed by 1 base and V by 2 bases; bases with no gene match: 9. The germline CDR1 and CDR2 sequences are SGDLS and YYNGEE. The CDR3 is 17 residues long.

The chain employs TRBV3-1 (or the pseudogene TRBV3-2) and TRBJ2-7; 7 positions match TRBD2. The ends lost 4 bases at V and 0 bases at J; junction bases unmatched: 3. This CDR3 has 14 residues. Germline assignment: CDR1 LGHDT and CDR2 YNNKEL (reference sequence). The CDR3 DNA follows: TGTGCCAGCAGCCGACTAGCTCTCTCCTACGAGCAGTACTTC. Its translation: CASSRLALSYEQYF.

The CDR3 DNA is TGTGCCAGCAGCTTAGGCGGGGCTACGTACAATGAGCAGTTCTTC. Translation gives CASSLGGATYNEQFF. The chain uses TRBV7-3 and TRBJ2-1, with D possibly matching TRBD2 (6 bases). The germline V and J ends were trimmed by 2 bases and 4 bases, with 12 bases remaining between them. Germline CDR1 is SGHTA and CDR2 is FQGTGA. The length of the CDR3 is 15 residues.

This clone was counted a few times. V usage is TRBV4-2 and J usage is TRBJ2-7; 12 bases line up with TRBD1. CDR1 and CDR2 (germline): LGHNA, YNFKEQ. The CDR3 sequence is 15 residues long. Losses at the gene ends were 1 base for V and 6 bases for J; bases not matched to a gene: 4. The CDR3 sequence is CASSQAGTGGSEQYF. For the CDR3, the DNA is TGTGCCAGCAGCCAAGCCGGGACAGGGGGCAGCGAGCAGTACTTC.

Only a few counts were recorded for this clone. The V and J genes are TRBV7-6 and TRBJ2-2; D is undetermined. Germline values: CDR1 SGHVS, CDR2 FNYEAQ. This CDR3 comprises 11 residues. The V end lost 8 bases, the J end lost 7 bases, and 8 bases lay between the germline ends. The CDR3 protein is CASGSNGELFF. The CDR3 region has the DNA TGTGCCAGCGGTAGCAACGGGGAGCTGTTTTTT. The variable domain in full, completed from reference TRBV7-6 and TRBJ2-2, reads GAGVSQSPRYKVTKRGQDVALRCDPISGHVSLYWYRQALGQGPEFLTYFNYEAQQDKSGLPNDRFSAERPEGSISTLTIQRTEQRDSAMYRCASGSNGELFFGEGSRLTVL.

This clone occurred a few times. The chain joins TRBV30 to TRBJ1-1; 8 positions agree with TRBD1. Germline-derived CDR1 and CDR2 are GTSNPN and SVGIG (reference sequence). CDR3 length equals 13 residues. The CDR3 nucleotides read TGTGCTCAGCGTGGACAGGGTCAACTGTCGGCTTTCTTT. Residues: CAQRGQGQLSAFF.

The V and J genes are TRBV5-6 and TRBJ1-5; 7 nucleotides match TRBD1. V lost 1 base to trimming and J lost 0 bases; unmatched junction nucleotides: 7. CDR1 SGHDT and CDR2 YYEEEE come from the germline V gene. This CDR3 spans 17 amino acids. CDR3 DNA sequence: TGTGCCAGCAGCTTGTCTGGACAGGCTTATAGCAATCAGCCCCAGCATTTT. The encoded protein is CASSLSGQAYSNQPQHF.

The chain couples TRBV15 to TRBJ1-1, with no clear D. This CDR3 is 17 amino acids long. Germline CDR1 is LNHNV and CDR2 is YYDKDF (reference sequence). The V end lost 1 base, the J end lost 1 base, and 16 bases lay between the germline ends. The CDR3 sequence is CATSRGPRQGRNTEAFF. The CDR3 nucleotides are TGTGCCACCAGCAGAGGCCCTAGGCAAGGCCGGAACACTGAAGCTTTCTTT. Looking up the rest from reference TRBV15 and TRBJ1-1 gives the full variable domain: DAMVIQNPRYQVTQFGKPVTLSCSQTLNHNVMYWYQQKSSQAPKLLFHYYDKDFNNEADTPDNFQSRRPNTSFCFLDIRSPGLGDTAMYLCATSRGPRQGRNTEAFFGQGTRLTVV.

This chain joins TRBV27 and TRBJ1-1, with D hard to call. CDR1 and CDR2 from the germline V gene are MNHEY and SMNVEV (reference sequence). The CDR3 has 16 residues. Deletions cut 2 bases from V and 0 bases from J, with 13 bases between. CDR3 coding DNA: TGTGCCAGCAGTTTACGGCAGGCCGAGATGAACACTGAAGCTTTCTTT. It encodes CASSLRQAEMNTEAFF.

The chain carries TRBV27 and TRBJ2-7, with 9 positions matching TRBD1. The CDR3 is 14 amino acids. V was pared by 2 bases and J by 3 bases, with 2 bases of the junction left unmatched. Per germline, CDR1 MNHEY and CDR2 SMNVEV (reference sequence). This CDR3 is CASSLVGQGYEQYF. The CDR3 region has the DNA TGTGCCAGCAGTTTAGTGGGACAGGGCTACGAGCAGTACTTC.

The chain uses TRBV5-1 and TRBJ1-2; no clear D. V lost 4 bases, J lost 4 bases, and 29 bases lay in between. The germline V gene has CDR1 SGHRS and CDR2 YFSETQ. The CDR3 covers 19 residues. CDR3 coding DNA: TGCGCCAGCAGCCCTACCCCCCAGGCAGCCGCAATAACCCCCTATGGCTACACCTTC. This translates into CASSPTPQAAAITPYGYTF.